These T cell receptor beta chains were read from a single sample in a study of blood T cell repertoires in COVID-19. Produced via immunoSEQ multiplex PCR; TCRdb's table is partial and in-frame only. This sample carries 250,000 or so clones, 85% to 95% of them seen once, and the ten largest clones take roughly 0.8%. The sequenced sample was peripheral blood. The receptors derive from a man aged 30 to 39 with COVID-19, enrolled during active disease. The CDR3 runs from the conserved cysteine through the conserved F or W. The order of the fields is clone size, D gene, J gene, V gene, CDR3 DNA, CDR3 protein. A D gene is named only where the DNA matches it firmly. Clone size, where shown, is once, few, many, or a class for clones that have expanded.

>once|.|TRBJ2-6|TRBV5-1
TGCGCCAGCAGCTCAGGGTCTGGGGCCAACGTCCTGACTTTC
CASSSGSGANVLTF
>once|TRBD1|TRBJ1-1|TRBV6-6
TGTGCCAGCAGCCAGGGACAGGGAGGTACTGAAGCTTTCTTT
CASSQGQGGTEAFF
>.|.|TRBJ1-6|TRBV5-1
TGCGCCAGCAGCTCGCGTACTAGCCTCAATTCACCCCTCCACTTT
CASSSRTSLNSPLHF
>.|TRBD1|TRBJ1-6|TRBV5-1
TGCGCCAGCAGCGGCACCACAGGGGGCAATTCACCCCTCCACTTT
CASSGTTGGNSPLHF
>.|.|TRBJ2-7|TRBV5-1
TGCGCCAGCAGCTTGGACATCTACGAGCAGTACTTC
CASSLDIYEQYF
>.|TRBD2|TRBJ2-5|TRBV7-7
TGTGCCAGCAGCCCCCACCTTGGGAGCGGGGGGGTTTCGGGTAGAGGAGAGACCCAGTACTTC
CASSPHLGSGGVSGRGETQYF
>.|TRBD2|TRBJ2-1|TRBV18
TGTGCCAGCTCACCACCGAGCGGGAGGAACAATGAGCAGTTCTTC
CASSPPSGRNNEQFF
>.|TRBD1|TRBJ2-1|TRBV4-1
TGCGCCAGCAGCCAAGAGCGGGGGACAGGGCCCCATGAGCAGTTCTTC
CASSQERGTGPHEQFF
>.|.|TRBJ2-5|TRBV6-5
TGTGCCAGCAGTTACGGGCGGGAAGAGACCCAGTACTTC
CASSYGREETQYF
>.|TRBD1|TRBJ2-1|TRBV4-1
TGCGCCAGCAGCCAAAGACTACAGGGGGTGGCCTACAATGAGCAGTTCTTC
CASSQRLQGVAYNEQFF
>few|TRBD2|TRBJ2-1|TRBV14
TGTGCCAGCAGCCTAGCGGGGGGCCGAGAAGAGCAGTTCTTC
CASSLAGGREEQFF
>.|TRBD1|TRBJ1-1|TRBV11-3
TGTGCCAGCAGCCTCGGACAGGGCACTGAAGCTTTCTTT
CASSLGQGTEAFF
>.|.|TRBJ2-1|TRBV5-7
TGTGCCAGCAGCTTGAAGGGTCCTAGCGACAATGAGCAGTTCTTC
CASSLKGPSDNEQFF
>.|.|TRBJ1-3|TRBV11-2
TGTGCCAGCAGCCAAGCACGGGGGTCGGGAAACACCATATATTTT
CASSQARGSGNTIYF
>once|.|TRBJ2-5|TRBV5-1
TGCGCCAGCAGCTTGTATGCCGGCCAAGAGACCCAGTACTTC
CASSLYAGQETQYF
>.|TRBD1|TRBJ2-2|TRBV5-4
TGTGCCAGCAGCTTCCGGGACAGGAGGAACACCGGGGAGCTGTTTTTT
CASSFRDRRNTGELFF
>.|TRBD1|TRBJ2-7|TRBV7-9
TGTGCCAGCAGCCCAACTACAGGGGCCCTTACCTACGAGCAGTACTTC
CASSPTTGALTYEQYF
>.|TRBD1|TRBJ1-1|TRBV10-3
TGTGCCATCACCCCGGGACAGGGGGCGGGGGACACTGAAGCTTTCTTT
CAITPGQGAGDTEAFF
>.|TRBD1|TRBJ2-2|TRBV24-1
TGTGCCACCAGTGAGAGCCCGGGACAGGGGACCGGGGAGCTGTTTTTT
CATSESPGQGTGELFF
>.|.|TRBJ1-2|TRBV24-1
TGTGCCACCAGTGATTTGCAGGATGGCTACACCTTC
CATSDLQDGYTF
>.|TRBD1|TRBJ1-6|TRBV5-1
TGCGCCAGCAGCCGGACAGGGGACCATAATTCACCCCTCCACTTT
CASSRTGDHNSPLHF
>.|.|TRBJ1-5|TRBV6-1
TGTGCCAGCAGTGATAGGGCAGGGGTTAGCAATCAGCCCCAGCATTTT
CASSDRAGVSNQPQHF
>.|.|TRBJ1-1|TRBV19
TGTGCCAGTAACACAGGTCTGAACACTGAAGCTTTCTTT
CASNTGLNTEAFF
>once|TRBD1|TRBJ1-4|TRBV4-2
TGTGCCAGCAGCCAAGAACTACGACAGGGAAATGAAAAACTGTTTTTT
CASSQELRQGNEKLFF
>.|.|TRBJ2-1|TRBV7-6
TGTGCCAGCAGCTCACGAGGAGGGGTTGGAGTGAATGAGCAGTTCTTC
CASSSRGGVGVNEQFF
>.|.|TRBJ2-2|TRBV18
TGTGCCAGCTCACCTCTCGGACACATGAACACCGGGGAGCTGTTTTTT
CASSPLGHMNTGELFF
>.|.|TRBJ1-1|TRBV9
TGTGCCAGCAGCGTATCGGGACAACCAATGAACACTGAAGCTTTCTTT
CASSVSGQPMNTEAFF
>.|.|TRBJ2-4|TRBV29-1
TGCAGCGTTGTCGTGGAGCACATTCAGTACTTC
CSVVVEHIQYF